This is a list of T cell receptor beta chains from one sample in a study of blood T cell repertoires in COVID-19. The method was immunoSEQ multiplex PCR; TCRdb's version includes in-frame clones alone and lacks a portion of them. In the table there are about 220,000 clones, approximately 85% of which are singletons. Sample: peripheral blood. The receptor source for this set is a woman aged 70-85 years with COVID-19, enrolled during active disease. The CDR3 runs from the conserved cysteine through the conserved F or W. Fields, in order: clone size, D gene, V gene, J gene, CDR3 DNA, CDR3 protein. A D gene is named only where the DNA matches it firmly. Only some rows state a clone size, as once, few, many or a class for expanded clones.

size: -
D: -
V: TRBV7-2
J: TRBJ2-1
DNA: TGTGCCAGCAGCCCCCATCCTGGAGACGAGCAGTTCTTC
CDR3: CASSPHPGDEQFF

size: -
D: -
V: TRBV6-6
J: TRBJ1-5
DNA: TGTGCCAGCAGTTACGGCGGTAACCAGCCCCAGCATTTT
CDR3: CASSYGGNQPQHF

size: -
D: TRBD1
V: TRBV5-1
J: TRBJ2-2
DNA: TGCGCCAGCAGCCCGTCGACAGGGGGCTTCGGGGAGCTGTTTTTT
CDR3: CASSPSTGGFGELFF

size: -
D: -
V: TRBV12-2
J: TRBJ1-2
DNA: TGTGCAAGTCGCTCCCCTCCAGGTCAAGTTTGTGGCTACACCTTC
CDR3: CASRSPPGQVCGYTF

size: -
D: -
V: TRBV27
J: TRBJ2-3
DNA: TGTGCCAGCAGTTTCGGCAGGGTGAGAGATACGCAGTATTTT
CDR3: CASSFGRVRDTQYF

size: -
D: TRBD2
V: TRBV29-1
J: TRBJ2-7
DNA: TGCAGCGTGAGACTAGCGGGAGGGCCCTACGAGCAGTACTTC
CDR3: CSVRLAGGPYEQYF

size: -
D: -
V: TRBV24-1
J: TRBJ1-5
DNA: TGTGCCACCAGCCCCGGGAGCAATCAGCCCCAGCATTTT
CDR3: CATSPGSNQPQHF

size: -
D: TRBD1
V: TRBV19
J: TRBJ2-7
DNA: TGTGCCAGCCGGGACAGGGGGCACGACGAGCAGTACTTC
CDR3: CASRDRGHDEQYF

size: -
D: -
V: TRBV6-5
J: TRBJ2-1
DNA: TGTGCCAGCAGAGGACGACAGGGAGGTTGGAATGAGCAGTTCTTC
CDR3: CASRGRQGGWNEQFF

size: -
D: TRBD2
V: TRBV6-4
J: TRBJ2-1
DNA: TGTGCCAGCAGTGACCAAGCGGGAGTCGTGAATGAGCAGTTCTTC
CDR3: CASSDQAGVVNEQFF

size: -
D: -
V: TRBV19
J: TRBJ2-1
DNA: TGTGCCAGTAGTTCCCGAGAGGTGTTCTTC
CDR3: CASSSREVFF

size: once
D: TRBD2
V: TRBV27
J: TRBJ2-1
DNA: TGTGCCAGCAGCTGGTGGGGGGGTGAGCAGTTCTTC
CDR3: CASSWWGGEQFF

size: -
D: -
V: TRBV19
J: TRBJ1-2
DNA: TGTGCCAGTAGTATAGCCGGAGGGGGCTACACCTTC
CDR3: CASSIAGGGYTF

size: -
D: TRBD2
V: TRBV4-1
J: TRBJ2-5
DNA: TGCGCCAGCAGCCAAGACCCCCCAACTATAGCGGCGGGGGGGGGAGAGACCCAGTACTTC
CDR3: CASSQDPPTIAAGGGETQYF

size: -
D: -
V: TRBV7-2
J: TRBJ2-6
DNA: TGTGCCAGCAGCGTCCTATCTGGGGCCAACGTCCTGACTTTC
CDR3: CASSVLSGANVLTF

size: -
D: -
V: TRBV5-1
J: TRBJ2-1
DNA: TGCGCCAGCAGCTTGATGTCGGGGGGCACCAATGAGCAGTTCTTC
CDR3: CASSLMSGGTNEQFF

size: few
D: -
V: TRBV6-5
J: TRBJ1-2
DNA: TGTGCCAGCAGTTACGGAGGGAACTATGGCTACACCTTC
CDR3: CASSYGGNYGYTF

size: few
D: TRBD2
V: TRBV18
J: TRBJ2-1
DNA: TGTGCCAGCTCACTGACGGGGGCCGGGGGAATAGCGGGGGCCCACTACCTCTACTACAATGAGCAGTTCTTC
CDR3: CASSLTGAGGIAGAHYLYYNEQFF

size: few
D: TRBD1
V: TRBV6-6
J: TRBJ1-1
DNA: TGTGCCAGCAGAAGGGGACAGGGGAACACTGAAGCTTTCTTT
CDR3: CASRRGQGNTEAFF

size: -
D: -
V: TRBV24-1
J: TRBJ2-3
DNA: TGTGCCACCAGTGAACTAGATACGCAGTATTTT
CDR3: CATSELDTQYF

size: once
D: TRBD1
V: TRBV9
J: TRBJ2-1
DNA: TGTGCCAGCAGCGGGGACAGGGGGCACAATGAGCAGTTCTTC
CDR3: CASSGDRGHNEQFF

size: -
D: -
V: TRBV30
J: TRBJ2-2
DNA: TGTGCCTGGAGTGTATTCAGCACCGGGGAGCTGTTTTTT
CDR3: CAWSVFSTGELFF

size: -
D: TRBD1
V: TRBV7-3
J: TRBJ2-5
DNA: TGTGCCAGCAGCTTAACTACAGGGGTCGGAGAGACCCAGTACTTC
CDR3: CASSLTTGVGETQYF

size: few
D: -
V: TRBV7-8
J: TRBJ2-7
DNA: TGTGCCAGCAGCTTAGGTCCAGGGTCGGCAAAGTACGAGCAGTACTTC
CDR3: CASSLGPGSAKYEQYF

size: -
D: -
V: TRBV7-6
J: TRBJ1-1
DNA: TGTGCCAGCAGCTTAGGGCCCTTATGGAACACTGAAGCTTTCTTT
CDR3: CASSLGPLWNTEAFF

size: -
D: TRBD1
V: TRBV27
J: TRBJ1-2
DNA: TGTGCCAGCAGGCAACTGACCGGGACAGCTTATGGCTACACCTTC
CDR3: CASRQLTGTAYGYTF

size: few
D: TRBD1
V: TRBV5-1
J: TRBJ1-6
DNA: TGCGCCAGCAGCGTGGACAGGGGAAGTAATTCACCCCTCCACTTT
CDR3: CASSVDRGSNSPLHF

size: -
D: TRBD2
V: TRBV5-4
J: TRBJ2-5
DNA: TGTGCCAGCAGCCGTGGAGGGGGACTAGCCGCAGAGACCCAGTACTTC
CDR3: CASSRGGGLAAETQYF

size: -
D: TRBD1
V: TRBV25-1
J: TRBJ1-6
DNA: TGTGCCAGCTCCTGGACAGGGGATTCACCCCTCCACTTT
CDR3: CASSWTGDSPLHF

size: once
D: TRBD2
V: TRBV3-1/TRBV3-2
J: TRBJ2-1
DNA: TGTGCCAGCAGCCAAGGCGGGGGAGGCGAGCAGTTCTTC
CDR3: CASSQGGGGEQFF

size: -
D: -
V: TRBV2
J: TRBJ1-1
DNA: TGTGCCAGCAACGACAGGATCATCACTGAAGCTTTCTTT
CDR3: CASNDRIITEAFF

size: -
D: -
V: TRBV6-5
J: TRBJ2-7
DNA: TGTGCCAGCAATGGGGCCGGGGGGCCCTACGAGCAGTACTTC
CDR3: CASNGAGGPYEQYF

size: -
D: TRBD1
V: TRBV27
J: TRBJ1-5
DNA: TGTGCCAGCAGTTTATCGACGACAGGGAATCAGCCCCAGCATTTT
CDR3: CASSLSTTGNQPQHF

size: -
D: -
V: TRBV5-1
J: TRBJ1-4
DNA: TGCGCCAGCAGCTCGCAGGGTGACGATGAAAAACTGTTTTTT
CDR3: CASSSQGDDEKLFF

size: -
D: -
V: TRBV7-9
J: TRBJ2-4
DNA: TGTGCCAGCAGCTTTCTAGCCAACATTCAGTACTTC
CDR3: CASSFLANIQYF

size: -
D: TRBD1
V: TRBV4-1
J: TRBJ1-5
DNA: TGCGCCAGCAGCCGGGCGGGACAGGGCTTCGATCAGCCCCAGCATTTT
CDR3: CASSRAGQGFDQPQHF

size: -
D: TRBD1
V: TRBV19
J: TRBJ1-2
DNA: TGTGCCAGTAGATCGACCGGGACAGGGGATAGCTACACCTTC
CDR3: CASRSTGTGDSYTF

size: once
D: TRBD1
V: TRBV7-2
J: TRBJ1-5
DNA: TGTGCCAGCAGCTTAGAAAGGGGGCTATATAGCAATCAGCCCCAGCATTTT
CDR3: CASSLERGLYSNQPQHF

size: -
D: -
V: TRBV9
J: TRBJ2-2
DNA: TGTGCCAGCAGCGTAAGAACAGGAGTCACCGGGGAGCTGTTTTTT
CDR3: CASSVRTGVTGELFF

size: -
D: TRBD2
V: TRBV30
J: TRBJ2-6
DNA: TGTGCCTGGAGTGTCGGGGGACTAGGTGGGGCCAACGTCCTGACTTTC
CDR3: CAWSVGGLGGANVLTF

size: -
D: TRBD1
V: TRBV6-2/TRBV6-3
J: TRBJ1-4
DNA: TGTGCCAGCAGTTCCACGGACAGGACTAATGAAAAACTGTTTTTT
CDR3: CASSSTDRTNEKLFF

size: -
D: TRBD1
V: TRBV19
J: TRBJ2-2
DNA: TGTGCCACTATGCCGGGGACAGGGGGAAGGACCGGGGAGCTGTTTTTT
CDR3: CATMPGTGGRTGELFF

size: -
D: -
V: TRBV18
J: TRBJ2-2
DNA: TGTGCCAGCTCAGCTTACCGGGACACGAACACCGGGGAGCTGTTTTTT
CDR3: CASSAYRDTNTGELFF

size: -
D: -
V: TRBV30
J: TRBJ2-1
DNA: TGTGCCTGGAGCGAGACTAGGAATGAGCAGTTCTTC
CDR3: CAWSETRNEQFF

size: -
D: -
V: TRBV6-1
J: TRBJ2-3
DNA: TGTGCCAGCAGTTCCTTCACAGATACGCAGTATTTT
CDR3: CASSSFTDTQYF

size: -
D: -
V: TRBV9
J: TRBJ2-1
DNA: TGTGCCAGCAGCCCAAGATTAGGACTCCCGGGCAATGAGCAGTTCTTC
CDR3: CASSPRLGLPGNEQFF

size: -
D: TRBD1
V: TRBV15
J: TRBJ1-1
DNA: TGTGCCACCGGGACAGGGCTTATGAACACTGAAGCTTTCTTT
CDR3: CATGTGLMNTEAFF

size: -
D: -
V: TRBV11-2
J: TRBJ2-3
DNA: TGTGCCAGCAGCCCCCGTCTGCTAGAGGGCACAGATACGCAGTATTTT
CDR3: CASSPRLLEGTDTQYF

size: -
D: -
V: TRBV11-3
J: TRBJ2-7
DNA: TGTGCCAGCAGCTTATCAGGTCGGCACGAGCAGTACTTC
CDR3: CASSLSGRHEQYF

size: -
D: -
V: TRBV19
J: TRBJ1-3
DNA: TGTGCCAGTAGTATTGGGACTAACGCTGGAAACACCATATATTTT
CDR3: CASSIGTNAGNTIYF

size: -
D: TRBD2
V: TRBV28
J: TRBJ2-7
DNA: TGTGCCAGCAGTCCAGGGACTAGCCCCATCGAGCAGTACTTC
CDR3: CASSPGTSPIEQYF

size: -
D: -
V: TRBV5-1
J: TRBJ1-1
DNA: TGCGCCAGCAGCTCCCACCTTACACTGAACACTGAAGCTTTCTTT
CDR3: CASSSHLTLNTEAFF

size: -
D: -
V: TRBV19
J: TRBJ1-6
DNA: TGTGCCAGTAGTACTGAGACAGGTCTTCGCTCCTATAATTCACCCCTCCACTTT
CDR3: CASSTETGLRSYNSPLHF